A single T cell receptor beta chain is shown here with its context. The missing CDR3 end, 3 residues past where the read stops, is filled in from the germline J gene. Profiling relied on immunoSEQ multiplex PCR, and the TCRdb table lists in-frame clones only, not all of them. This table holds approximately 50,000 clones. The data derive from a study of Tregs in tolerant kidney transplant recipients. The CDR3 runs to 15 residues. The V end lost 1 base, the J end lost 4 bases, and 14 bases lay between the germline ends. Germline CDR1 is SGHRS and CDR2 is YFSETQ. The TCR was taken from a human donor who received a combined kidney and bone marrow transplant. The gene calls are TRBV5-1 and TRBJ1-1; D not resolved. The input for sequencing was CD4+ T cells from blood, taken before the transplant. CDR3 region: CASSLLGPGGTEAFF. The CDR3 bases that were read are TGCGCCAGCAGCTTGCTTGGTCCCGGCGGCACTGAA. Drawing the rest from reference TRBV5-1 and TRBJ1-1, the complete variable domain is KAGVTQTPRYLIKTRGQQVTLSCSPISGHRSVSWYQQTPGQGLQFLFEYFSETQRNKGNFPGRFSGRQFSNSRSEMNVSTLELGDSALYLCASSLLGPGGTEAFFGQGTRLTVV.